This TCR beta chain was recorded in a study of radiotherapy plus CTLA-4 blockade in lung cancer. The protocol was immunoSEQ multiplex PCR, while the TCRdb copy is restricted to in-frame clones and leaves out a portion. The data contain 30,000 to 45,000 clones, 72% of them singletons. The CDR3 runs to 16 residues. V shed 3 bases and J shed 4 bases, with 16 bases lying between them. Germline CDR1 and CDR2: SGHTA and FQGNSA. General study results and limits: Best predicting response, reportedly, were early blood T cell clone dynamics, with interferon-beta. Subsequent to radiotherapy plus ipilimumab, tumor-derived TCR clones underwent expansion in blood.

For this clone: The antigen is unknown.

Focal radiation plus CTLA-4 blockade with ipilimumab was administered to patients who had chemo-refractory metastatic non-small-cell lung cancer. The clonotype comes from a human donor with non-small cell lung cancer who had stable disease on radiotherapy plus ipilimumab. V usage is TRBV7-2 and J usage is TRBJ2-1; D not certain. The starting material was peripheral blood, obtained from a patient treated with radiotherapy plus ipilimumab. CDR3 sequence (DNA): TGTGCCAGCAGCTTGGCCGTCCACCGAAAGTACAATGAGCAGTTCTTC. This sequence encodes CASSLAVHRKYNEQFF.